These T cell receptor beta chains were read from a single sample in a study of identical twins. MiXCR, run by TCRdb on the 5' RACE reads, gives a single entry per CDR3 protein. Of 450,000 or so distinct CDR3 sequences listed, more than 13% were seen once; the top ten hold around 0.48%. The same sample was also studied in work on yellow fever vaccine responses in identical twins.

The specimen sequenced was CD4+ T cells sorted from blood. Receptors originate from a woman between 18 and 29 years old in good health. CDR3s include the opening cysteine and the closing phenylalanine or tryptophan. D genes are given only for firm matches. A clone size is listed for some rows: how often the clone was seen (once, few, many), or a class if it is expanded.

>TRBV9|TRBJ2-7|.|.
TGTGCCAGCAGCGTGCAAGGGGCGCTCCCCTACGAGCAGTACTTC
CASSVQGALPYEQYF
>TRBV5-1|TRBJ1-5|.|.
TGCGCCAGCTGGGCTCAGCCCCAGCATTTT
CASWAQPQHF
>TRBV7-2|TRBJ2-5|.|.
TGTGCCAGCAGCCTCGAGCCATTCCAAGAGACCCAGTACTTC
CASSLEPFQETQYF
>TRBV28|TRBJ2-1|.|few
TGTGCCATCCAGGGGTATAGTGAGCAGTTCTTC
CAIQGYSEQFF
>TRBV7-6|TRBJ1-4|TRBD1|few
TGTGCCAGCAGCTCGGGACAGGGACCTAATGAAAAACTGTTTTTT
CASSSGQGPNEKLFF
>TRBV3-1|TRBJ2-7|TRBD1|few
TGTGCCAGCAGCCAAGATCCGGGGACAGGATCCTACGAGCAGTACTTC
CASSQDPGTGSYEQYF
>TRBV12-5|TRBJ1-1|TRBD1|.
TGTGCTAGTGGTTTGTCCCAAAAACAGGGGCGTAACACTGAAGCTTTCTTT
CASGLSQKQGRNTEAFF
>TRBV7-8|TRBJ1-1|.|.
TGTGCCAGCAGCTTAAGTCGGATGAACACTGAAGCTTTCTTT
CASSLSRMNTEAFF
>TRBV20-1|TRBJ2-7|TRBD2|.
TGCAGTGCTAGAACCGGGACTAGCGGGAGGACCTACGAGCAGTACTTC
CSARTGTSGRTYEQYF
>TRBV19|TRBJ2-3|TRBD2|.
TGTGCCAGTAGTATATTACCGGGACTAGCAAGCACAGATACGCAGTATTTT
CASSILPGLASTDTQYF
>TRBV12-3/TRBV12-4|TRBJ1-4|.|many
TGTGCCAGCAGTTCTGGGGTCAACGCTAATGAAAAACTGTTTTTT
CASSSGVNANEKLFF
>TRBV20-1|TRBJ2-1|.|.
TGCAGTGCTAGAGATTTGGGGGCCTCCTACAATGAGCAGTTCTTC
CSARDLGASYNEQFF
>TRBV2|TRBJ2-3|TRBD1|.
TGTGCCAGCAGTGGCGGGACAGGGGCATCAGATACGCAGTATTTT
CASSGGTGASDTQYF
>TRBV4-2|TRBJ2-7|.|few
TGTGCCAGCAGCCAAGAGGGGCACCCGTCATCCTACGAGCAGTACTTC
CASSQEGHPSSYEQYF
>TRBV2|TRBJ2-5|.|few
TGTGCCAGCAGTGGGTGGGGTCGGGAGACCCAGTACTTC
CASSGWGRETQYF
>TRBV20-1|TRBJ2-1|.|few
TGCAGTGCTAGTGGCCCCAGCCCGGGGAACAATGAGCAGTTCTTC
CSASGPSPGNNEQFF
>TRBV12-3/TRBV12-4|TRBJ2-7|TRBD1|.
TGTGCCAGCAGTCCAGACAGGGGGGGCTCCTACGAGCAGTACTTC
CASSPDRGGSYEQYF
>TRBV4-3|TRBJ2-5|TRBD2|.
TGCGCCAGCAGCCAAGCTCCTACCCCTAGCGGGAGTTTACCGACCCAGTACTTC
CASSQAPTPSGSLPTQYF
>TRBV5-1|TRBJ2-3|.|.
TGCGCCAGCAATCGAATCCAGGGCACAGATACGCAGTATTTT
CASNRIQGTDTQYF
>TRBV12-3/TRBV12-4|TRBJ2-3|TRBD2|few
TGTGCCAGCAGGATAGCGGGGGGGATCACAGATACGCAGTATTTT
CASRIAGGITDTQYF
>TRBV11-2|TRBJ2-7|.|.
TGTGCCAGCAGGTTCGGTGGCGGGGTCTACGAGCAGTACTTC
CASRFGGGVYEQYF
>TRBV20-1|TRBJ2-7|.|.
TGCAGTTCGCACAGCCTCCAGGCTGCCCCCTACGAGCAGTACTTC
CSSHSLQAAPYEQYF
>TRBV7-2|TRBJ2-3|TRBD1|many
TGTGCCAGCAGCGAAAGGGGGCGCGCGGGAGATACGCAGTATTTT
CASSERGRAGDTQYF
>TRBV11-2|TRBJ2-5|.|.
TGTGCCAGCAGCTCCCTTTTGAAGGGGAAGACCCAGTACTTC
CASSSLLKGKTQYF
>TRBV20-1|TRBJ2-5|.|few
TGCAGTGCTAGAGTGGGTGGGGAGACCCAGTACTTC
CSARVGGETQYF
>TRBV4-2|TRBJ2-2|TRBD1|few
TGTGCCAGCAGCCAAGTCCCCCCGGACAGGGGGCTTACCGGGGAGCTGTTTTTT
CASSQVPPDRGLTGELFF
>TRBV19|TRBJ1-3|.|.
TGTGCCAGTAGTATGGGCGGGAGCTCTGGAAACACCATATATTTT
CASSMGGSSGNTIYF
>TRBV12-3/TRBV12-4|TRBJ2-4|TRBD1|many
TGTGCCAGCAGTGACAGGGGGCGGAAAAACATTCAGTACTTC
CASSDRGRKNIQYF
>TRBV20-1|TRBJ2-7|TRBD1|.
TGCAGTGCTAGAGAGAGGGATCGGACAGGGAAACACGAGCAGTACTTC
CSARERDRTGKHEQYF
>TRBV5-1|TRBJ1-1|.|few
TGCGCCAGCAGCTTACCCGGGACGGGCACTGAAGCTTTCTTT
CASSLPGTGTEAFF
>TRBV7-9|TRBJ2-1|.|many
TGTGCCAGCAGCTATCCGGGCGGCAATGAGCAGTTCTTC
CASSYPGGNEQFF
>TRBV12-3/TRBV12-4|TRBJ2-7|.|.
TGTGCCAGCAGGAGGCGGAACGAGCAGTACTTC
CASRRRNEQYF
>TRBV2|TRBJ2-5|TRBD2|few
TGTGCCAGCAGTGGCGGGGGGGTGGAGACCCAGTACTTC
CASSGGGVETQYF
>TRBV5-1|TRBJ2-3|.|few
TGCGCCAGCAGCAACGGGGGCGTAGGAACGCAGTATTTT
CASSNGGVGTQYF
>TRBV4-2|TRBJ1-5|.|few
TGTGCCAGCAGCCAAGAAATGGATCAGCCCCAGCATTTT
CASSQEMDQPQHF
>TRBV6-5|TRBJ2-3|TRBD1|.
TGTGCCAGCAGTTATTTTGGCAGGGGGCGCGGTGGTACGCAGTATTTT
CASSYFGRGRGGTQYF
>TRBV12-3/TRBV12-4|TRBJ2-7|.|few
TGTGCCAGCAGCCCCGTTTTCAGGGCCACCTACGAGCAGTACTTC
CASSPVFRATYEQYF
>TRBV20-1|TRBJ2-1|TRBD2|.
TGCAGTGCGCAATCACTAGCGGGTGTAAGCGATGAGCAGTTCTTC
CSAQSLAGVSDEQFF
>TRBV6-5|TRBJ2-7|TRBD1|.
TGTGCCAGCAGTTACTGGACAGGGACCCACGAGCAGTACTTC
CASSYWTGTHEQYF
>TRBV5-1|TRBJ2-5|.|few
TGCGCCAGCGGAACAGGAGAACTGAGAGAGACCCAGTACTTC
CASGTGELRETQYF
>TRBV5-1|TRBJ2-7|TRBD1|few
TGCGCCAGCAACCGACAGGGATCCTACGAGCAGTACTTC
CASNRQGSYEQYF
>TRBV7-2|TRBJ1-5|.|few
TGTGCCAGCAGCTTAGGGGATTTTAGCAATCAGCCCCAGCATTTT
CASSLGDFSNQPQHF